Following are 13 T cell receptor beta chains from one sample sequenced in a study of blood T cell repertoires in COVID-19. Clones were sequenced by immunoSEQ multiplex PCR, and TCRdb holds only the in-frame ones, with some missing. The sample holds some 110,000 clones, roughly 90% seen once. Sequencing was carried out using peripheral blood. The receptor set was obtained from a man between 45 and 60 years old with COVID-19, enrolled during active disease.

The V gene is TRBV28, the J gene TRBJ2-7; D gene uncertain. The CDR3 runs to 12 residues. V dropped 4 bases and J dropped 3 bases, with 7 bases sitting between them. Germline V gene data show CDR1 as MDHEN and CDR2 as SYDVKM. The CDR3 nucleotides are TGTGCCAGCAGTTCCTACTACTACGAGCAGTACTTC. Encoded protein: CASSSYYYEQYF.

The CDR3 is CASSSLGGGNEQFF. The CDR3 nucleotides are TGCGCCAGCAGCTCCCTGGGGGGGGGCAATGAGCAGTTCTTC. V gene TRBV5-1 combines with J gene TRBJ2-1, with 7 positions matching TRBD2. Germline values: CDR1 SGHRS, CDR2 YFSETQ. This CDR3 contains 14 residues. Unmatched junction bases numbered 6, after V lost 3 bases and J lost 6 bases.

This sequence joins TRBV28 and TRBJ1-1, with a possible D match to TRBD1 (5 bases). This CDR3 spans 13 amino acids. Germline V gene data show CDR1 as MDHEN and CDR2 as SYDVKM. Trimming removed 8 bases at V and 9 bases at J, with 19 bases between. DNA of the CDR3: TGTGCCAGCTTAGAAGACAGTTCACTGAAAGCTTTCTTT. This codes for CASLEDSSLKAFF.

The chain carries TRBV27 and TRBJ1-3; perhaps TRBD1 as D (6 bases). V lost 6 bases, J lost 4 bases, and 16 bases lay in between. Germline CDR1 is MNHEY and CDR2 is SMNVEV (reference sequence). The CDR3 contains 15 residues. CDR3 in DNA: TGTGCCAGCAGGGGGGCTGCCTGGGCGGGAAACACCATATATTTT. Encoded protein: CASRGAAWAGNTIYF.

This chain connects TRBV28 to TRBJ1-5; 9 bases agree with TRBD1. The CDR3 is 14 amino acids. V lost 6 bases to trimming and J lost 12 bases; unmatched junction nucleotides: 12. CDR1 is MDHEN and CDR2 is SYDVKM in the germline V gene. The CDR3 spells CASSVTGGRDRQHF. Written as DNA, the CDR3 is TGTGCCAGCAGCGTAACAGGGGGCCGTGATCGCCAGCATTTT.

This clone was seen just once. The chain couples TRBV2 to TRBJ1-2; 8 bases align to TRBD1. J was trimmed by 7 bases and V by 8 bases; bases with no gene match: 9. The CDR3 has 13 amino acids. CDR1 is SNHLY and CDR2 is FYNNEI in the germline V gene. DNA of the CDR3: TGTGCCAGCGCGGGACAGGCCCGCTCTGGCTACACCTTC. It yields the protein CASAGQARSGYTF. Supplemented by reference TRBV2 and TRBJ1-2, the full variable domain reads EPEVTQTPSHQVTQMGQEVILRCVPISNHLYFYWYRQILGQKVEFLVSFYNNEISEKSEIFDDQFSVERPDGSNFTLKIRSTKLEDSAMYFCASAGQARSGYTFGSGTRLTVV.

This clone was seen once. The chain recombines TRBV9 with TRBJ2-2; D unclear. V dropped 0 bases and J dropped 7 bases, with 4 bases sitting between them. The CDR3 consists of 12 residues. CDR1 is SGDLS and CDR2 is YYNGEE in the germline V gene. The CDR3 DNA reads as TGTGCCAGCAGCGTAGAGCGCGGGGAGCTGTTTTTT. Translating gives CASSVERGELFF. The whole variable domain, filled in from reference TRBV9 and TRBJ2-2, reads DSGVTQTPKHLITATGQRVTLRCSPRSGDLSVYWYQQSLDQGLQFLIQYYNGEERAKGNILERFSAQQFPDLHSELNLSSLELGDSALYFCASSVERGELFFGEGSRLTVL.

The rearrangement links TRBV24-1 to TRBJ2-1; TRBD2 matches at 9 bases. The V gene end was trimmed by 3 bases and the J gene end by 1 base; junction bases not matched to a gene: 6. The CDR3 consists of 17 residues. The V gene's germline CDR1 is KGHDR and CDR2 SFDVKD. In DNA form, the CDR3 reads TGTGCCACCAGTGATCCCTCCGCGGGAGGGTCCTACAATGAGCAGTTCTTC. It is translated as CATSDPSAGGSYNEQFF.

The rearrangement uses TRBV5-4 and TRBJ2-7, with TRBD1 identical over 11 bases. V gave up 3 bases and J gave up 4 bases; unmatched junction bases: 3. The CDR3 consists of 14 residues. CDR1 is SGHNT and CDR2 is YYREEE in the germline V gene (reference sequence). CDR3 amino acids: CASSSGDRGYEQYF. The CDR3 bases are TGTGCCAGCAGCTCCGGGGACAGGGGGTACGAGCAGTACTTC.

This chain uses TRBV3-1 (or the pseudogene TRBV3-2) with TRBJ1-1; D uncertain. The CDR3 extends over 14 amino acids. CDR1 is LGHDT and CDR2 is YNNKEL in the germline V gene (reference sequence). V was clipped by 3 bases and J by 0 bases, with 8 bases between them. CDR3: CASSQATLNTEAFF. CDR3 sequence (DNA): TGTGCCAGCAGCCAGGCCACATTGAACACTGAAGCTTTCTTT.

The genes are TRBV30 and TRBJ2-3; D is ambiguous. The length of the CDR3 is 12 residues. V was clipped by 2 bases and J by 8 bases, with 11 bases between them. Germline-derived CDR1 and CDR2 are GTSNPN and SVGIG (reference sequence). DNA for the CDR3: TGTGCCTGGAGTAACATGCAGGCTACGCAGTATTTT. Protein product: CAWSNMQATQYF.

V is TRBV11-2 and J is TRBJ2-1; 15 bases agree with TRBD2. With V trimmed by 5 bases and J by 9 bases, 8 bases remained unmatched. Germline lookup yields CDR1 SGHAT and CDR2 FQNNGV. This CDR3 region has 16 residues. CDR3: CASSPGLAGGRIEQFF. CDR3 DNA sequence: TGTGCCAGCAGCCCTGGACTAGCGGGAGGGCGGATTGAGCAGTTCTTC.

V usage is TRBV29-1 and J usage is TRBJ2-1, with 10 bases matching TRBD1. The trim removed 2 bases at V and 4 bases at J, leaving 2 bases unmatched. The CDR3 length is 14 residues. Germline CDR1 and CDR2: SQVTM and ANQGSEA. In DNA form, the CDR3 reads TGCAGCGTTGAACGGGGACAGGGGTACAATGAGCAGTTCTTC. Protein: CSVERGQGYNEQFF.